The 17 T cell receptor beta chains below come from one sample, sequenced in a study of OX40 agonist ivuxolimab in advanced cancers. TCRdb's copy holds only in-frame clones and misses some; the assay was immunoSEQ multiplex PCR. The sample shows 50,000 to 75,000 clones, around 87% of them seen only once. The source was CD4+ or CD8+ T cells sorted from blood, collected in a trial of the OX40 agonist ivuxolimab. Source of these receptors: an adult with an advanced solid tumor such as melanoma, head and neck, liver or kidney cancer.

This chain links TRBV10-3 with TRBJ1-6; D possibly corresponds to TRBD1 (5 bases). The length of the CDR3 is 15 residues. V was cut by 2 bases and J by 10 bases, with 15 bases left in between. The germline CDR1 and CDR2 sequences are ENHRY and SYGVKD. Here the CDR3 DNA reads TGTGCCATCAGTGAGGGAGGCAGGGTCGACTCACCCCTCCACTTT. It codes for CAISEGGRVDSPLHF.

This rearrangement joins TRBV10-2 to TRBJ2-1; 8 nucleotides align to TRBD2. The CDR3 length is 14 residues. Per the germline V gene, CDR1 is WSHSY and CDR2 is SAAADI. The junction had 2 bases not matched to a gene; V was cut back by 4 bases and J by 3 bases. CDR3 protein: CASSGTSYYNEQFF. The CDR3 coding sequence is TGCGCCAGCAGTGGGACTAGCTACTACAATGAGCAGTTCTTC.

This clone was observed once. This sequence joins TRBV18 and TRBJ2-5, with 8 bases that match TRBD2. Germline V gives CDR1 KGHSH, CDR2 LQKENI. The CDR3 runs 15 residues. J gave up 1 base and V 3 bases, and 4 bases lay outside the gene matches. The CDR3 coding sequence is TGTGCCAGCTCACCTGTGCGGGGGGCCCAAGAGACCCAGTACTTC. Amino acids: CASSPVRGAQETQYF.

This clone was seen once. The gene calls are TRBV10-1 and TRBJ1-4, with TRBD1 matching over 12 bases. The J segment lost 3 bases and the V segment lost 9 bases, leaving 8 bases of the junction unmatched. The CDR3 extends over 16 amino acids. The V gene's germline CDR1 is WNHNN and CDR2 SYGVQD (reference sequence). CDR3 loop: CARVGQGARANEKLFF. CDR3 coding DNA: TGCGCCAGGGTGGGACAGGGGGCGCGGGCTAATGAAAAACTGTTTTTT.

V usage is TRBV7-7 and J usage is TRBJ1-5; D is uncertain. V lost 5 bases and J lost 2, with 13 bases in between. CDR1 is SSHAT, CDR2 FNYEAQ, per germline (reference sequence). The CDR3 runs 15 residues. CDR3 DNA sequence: TGTGCCAGCAGCCCGTTTCCCCGTGGCAATCAGCCCCAGCATTTT. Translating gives CASSPFPRGNQPQHF.

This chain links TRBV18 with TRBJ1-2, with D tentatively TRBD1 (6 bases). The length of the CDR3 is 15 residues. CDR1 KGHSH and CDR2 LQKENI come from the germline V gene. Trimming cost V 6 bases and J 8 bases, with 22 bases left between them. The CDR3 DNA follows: TGTGCCAGCTCGCTCGGCCGGGACAAAGGTAGAGGCTACACCTTC. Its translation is CASSLGRDKGRGYTF.

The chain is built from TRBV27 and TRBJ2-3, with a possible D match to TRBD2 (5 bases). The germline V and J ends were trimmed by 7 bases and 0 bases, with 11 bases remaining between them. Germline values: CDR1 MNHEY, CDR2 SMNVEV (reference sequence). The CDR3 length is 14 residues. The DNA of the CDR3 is TGTGCCAGCACCGGACTTTCTAGCACAGATACGCAGTATTTT. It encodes CASTGLSSTDTQYF.

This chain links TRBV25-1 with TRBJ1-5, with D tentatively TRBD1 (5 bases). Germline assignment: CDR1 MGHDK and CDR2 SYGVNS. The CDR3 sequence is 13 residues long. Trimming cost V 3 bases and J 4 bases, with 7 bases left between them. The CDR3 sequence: CASSERGNQPQHF. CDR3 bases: TGTGCCAGCAGTGAGCGGGGGAATCAGCCCCAGCATTTT.

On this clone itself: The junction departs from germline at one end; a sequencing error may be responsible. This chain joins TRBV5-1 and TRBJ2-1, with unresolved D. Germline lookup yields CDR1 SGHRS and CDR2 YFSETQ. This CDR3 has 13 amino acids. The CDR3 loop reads CASSQVRYNGQFF. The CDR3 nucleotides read TGCGCCAGCAGCCAAGTCCGCTACAATGGGCAGTTCTTC.

The CDR3 sequence is CASSLLGTSHEQFF. CDR3 DNA: TGTGCCAGCAGCTTACTGGGGACGTCCCACGAGCAGTTCTTC. The rearrangement uses TRBV13 and TRBJ2-1; possibly TRBD1 or TRBD2 for D (5 bases each). Trimming pared 2 bases from V and 10 bases from J, leaving 15 bases between. This CDR3 is 14 amino acids long. Per the germline V gene, CDR1 is PRHDT and CDR2 is FYEKMQ (reference sequence). Using reference TRBV13 and TRBJ2-1 for the parts outside the CDR3, the full variable domain is AAGVIQSPRHLIKEKRETATLKCYPIPRHDTVYWYQQGPGQDPQFLISFYEKMQSDKGSIPDRFSAQQFSDYHSELNMSSLELGDSALYFCASSLLGTSHEQFFGPGTRLTVL.

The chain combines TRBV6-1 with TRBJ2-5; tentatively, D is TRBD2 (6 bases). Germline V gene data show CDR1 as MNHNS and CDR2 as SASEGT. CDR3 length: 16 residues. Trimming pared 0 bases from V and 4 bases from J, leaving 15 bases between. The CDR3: CASSEASAGRGETQYF. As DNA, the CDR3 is TGTGCCAGCAGTGAAGCGTCCGCGGGGAGAGGAGAGACCCAGTACTTC.

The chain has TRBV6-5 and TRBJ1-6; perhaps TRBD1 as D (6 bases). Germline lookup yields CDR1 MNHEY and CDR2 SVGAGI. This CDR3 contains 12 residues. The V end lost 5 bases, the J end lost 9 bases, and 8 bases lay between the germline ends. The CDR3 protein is CASSTGRSPLHF. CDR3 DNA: TGTGCCAGCAGTACAGGGCGTTCACCCCTCCACTTT.

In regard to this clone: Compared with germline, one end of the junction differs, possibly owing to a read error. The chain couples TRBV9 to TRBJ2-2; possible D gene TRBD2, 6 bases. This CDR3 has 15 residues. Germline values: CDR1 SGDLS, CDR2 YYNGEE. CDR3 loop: CASSVAGEPRGELLF. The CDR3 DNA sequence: TGTGCCAGCAGCGTAGCCGGGGAGCCCCGCGGGGAGCTGCTTTTT. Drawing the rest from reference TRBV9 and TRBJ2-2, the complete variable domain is DSGVTQTPKHLITATGQRVTLRCSPRSGDLSVYWYQQSLDQGLQFLIQYYNGEERAKGNILERFSAQQFPDLHSELNLSSLELGDSALYFCASSVAGEPRGELLFGEGSRLTVL.

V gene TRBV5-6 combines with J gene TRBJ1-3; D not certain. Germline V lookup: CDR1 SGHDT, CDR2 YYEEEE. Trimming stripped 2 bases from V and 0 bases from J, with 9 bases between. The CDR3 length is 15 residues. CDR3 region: CASSFGPSSGNTIYF. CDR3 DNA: TGTGCCAGCAGCTTCGGGCCGAGCTCTGGAAACACCATATATTTT.

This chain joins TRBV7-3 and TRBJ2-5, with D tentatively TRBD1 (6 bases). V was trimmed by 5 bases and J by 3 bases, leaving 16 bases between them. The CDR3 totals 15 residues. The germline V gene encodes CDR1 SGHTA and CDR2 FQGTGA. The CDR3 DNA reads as TGTGCCAGCAGCCCCGAATCAGGGGCTGAAGAGACCCAGTACTTC. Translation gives CASSPESGAEETQYF.

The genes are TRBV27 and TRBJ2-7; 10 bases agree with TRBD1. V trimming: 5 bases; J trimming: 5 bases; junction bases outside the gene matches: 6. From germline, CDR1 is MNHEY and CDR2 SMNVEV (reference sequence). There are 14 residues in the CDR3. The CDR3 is CASSALDRGHEQYF. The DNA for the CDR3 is TGTGCCAGCAGTGCCCTAGACAGGGGGCACGAGCAGTACTTC.

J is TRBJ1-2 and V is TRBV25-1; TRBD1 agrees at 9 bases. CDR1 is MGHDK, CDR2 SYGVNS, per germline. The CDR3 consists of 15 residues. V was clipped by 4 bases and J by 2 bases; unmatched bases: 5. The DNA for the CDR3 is TGTGCCAGCAGTGTAGCCGGGACAGGGAACTATGGCTACACCTTC. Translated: CASSVAGTGNYGYTF.